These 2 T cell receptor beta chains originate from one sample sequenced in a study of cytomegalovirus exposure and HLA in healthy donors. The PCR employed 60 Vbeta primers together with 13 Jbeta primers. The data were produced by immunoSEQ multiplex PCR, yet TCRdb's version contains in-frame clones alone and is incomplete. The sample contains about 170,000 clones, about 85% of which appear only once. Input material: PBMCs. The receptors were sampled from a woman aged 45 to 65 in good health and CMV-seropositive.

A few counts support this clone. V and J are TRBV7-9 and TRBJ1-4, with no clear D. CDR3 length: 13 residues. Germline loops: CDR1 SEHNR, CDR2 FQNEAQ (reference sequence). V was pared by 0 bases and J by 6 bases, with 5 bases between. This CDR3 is CASSLAVDEKLFF. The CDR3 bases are TGTGCCAGCAGCTTAGCGGTAGATGAAAAACTGTTTTTT.

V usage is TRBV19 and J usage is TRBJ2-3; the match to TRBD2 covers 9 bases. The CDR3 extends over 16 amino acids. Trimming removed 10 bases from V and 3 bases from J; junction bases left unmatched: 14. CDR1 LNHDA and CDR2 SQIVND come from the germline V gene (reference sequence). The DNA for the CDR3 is TGTGCCACCCGCTCCGGCGGCGGGAGGGAAACAGATACGCAGTATTTT. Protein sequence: CATRSGGGRETDTQYF. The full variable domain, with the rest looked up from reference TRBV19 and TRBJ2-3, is DGGITQSPKYLFRKEGQNVTLSCEQNLNHDAMYWYRQDPGQGLRLIYYSQIVNDFQKGDIAEGYSVSREKKESFPLTVTSAQKNPTAFYLCATRSGGGRETDTQYFGPGTRLTVL.